This T cell receptor beta chain stems from a study of T cells after yellow fever vaccination. The CDR3 sequence is 15 residues long. CDR1 and CDR2 from the germline V gene are DFQATT and SNEGSKA (reference sequence). Germline trimming cut 3 bases from V and 6 bases from J; bases unmatched to any gene: 10. Using its own MiXCR run on the 5' RACE reads, TCRdb lists one record per CDR3 protein. This table holds 300,000 or so distinct CDR3 sequences, 10% to 15% found once. Overall study findings and caveats: Weaker, the secondary response peaked sooner, at day 5 versus 15. Clones from primary vaccination mostly reappeared after the booster (approximately 95% CD4, roughly 87% CD8).

This clonotype has only a few counts. Its antigen is undetermined. The sample in question was CD4+ T cells sorted from PBMCs, obtained 45 days after the yellow fever booster vaccination. This clonotype was sampled from a man aged 25 to 40 who received the YFV17D yellow fever vaccine. The chain employs TRBV20-1 and TRBJ2-1; the match to TRBD2 covers 8 bases. The CDR3 region has the DNA TGCAGTGCTAGGGGGGCCGGCGGGAGGCGCAATGAGCAGTTCTTC. It codes for CSARGAGGRRNEQFF.